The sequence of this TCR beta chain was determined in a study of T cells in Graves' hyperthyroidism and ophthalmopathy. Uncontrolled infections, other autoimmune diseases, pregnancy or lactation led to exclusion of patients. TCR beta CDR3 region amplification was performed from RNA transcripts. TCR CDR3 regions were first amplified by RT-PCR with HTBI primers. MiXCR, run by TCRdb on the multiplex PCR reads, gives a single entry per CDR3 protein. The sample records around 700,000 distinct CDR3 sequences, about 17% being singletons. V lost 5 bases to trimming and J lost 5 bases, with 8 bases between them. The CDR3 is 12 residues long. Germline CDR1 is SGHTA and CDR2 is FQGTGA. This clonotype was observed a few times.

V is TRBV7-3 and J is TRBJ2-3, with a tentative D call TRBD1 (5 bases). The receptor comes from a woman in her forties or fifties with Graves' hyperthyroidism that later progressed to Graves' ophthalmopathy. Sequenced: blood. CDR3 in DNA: TGTGCCAGCAGCAAGGGGTTAGATACGCAGTATTTT. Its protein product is CASSKGLDTQYF.